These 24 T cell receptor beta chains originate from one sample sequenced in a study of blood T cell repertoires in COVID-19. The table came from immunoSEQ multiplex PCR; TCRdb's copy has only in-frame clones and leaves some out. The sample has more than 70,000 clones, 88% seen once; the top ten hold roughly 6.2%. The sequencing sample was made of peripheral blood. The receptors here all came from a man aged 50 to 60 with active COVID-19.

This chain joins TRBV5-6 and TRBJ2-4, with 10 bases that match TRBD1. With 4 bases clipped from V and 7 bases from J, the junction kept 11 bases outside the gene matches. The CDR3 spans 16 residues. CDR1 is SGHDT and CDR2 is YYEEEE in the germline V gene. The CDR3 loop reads CASSPGTGEARNIQYF. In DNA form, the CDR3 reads TGTGCCAGCAGCCCCGGGACAGGGGAGGCTAGGAACATTCAGTACTTC.

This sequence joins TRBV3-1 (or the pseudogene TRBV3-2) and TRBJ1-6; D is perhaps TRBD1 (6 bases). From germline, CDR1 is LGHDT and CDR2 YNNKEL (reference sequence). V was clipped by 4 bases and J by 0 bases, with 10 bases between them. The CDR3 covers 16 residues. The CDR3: CASSPQGSSYNSPLHF. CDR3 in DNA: TGTGCCAGCAGCCCCCAGGGGAGCTCCTATAATTCACCCCTCCACTTT.

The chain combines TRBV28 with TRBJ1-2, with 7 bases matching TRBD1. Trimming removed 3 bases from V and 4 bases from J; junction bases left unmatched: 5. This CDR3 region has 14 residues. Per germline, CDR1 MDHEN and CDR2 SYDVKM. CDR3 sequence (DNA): TGTGCCAGCAGTTTCACAGGGGTCCGCTATGGCTACACCTTC. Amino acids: CASSFTGVRYGYTF.

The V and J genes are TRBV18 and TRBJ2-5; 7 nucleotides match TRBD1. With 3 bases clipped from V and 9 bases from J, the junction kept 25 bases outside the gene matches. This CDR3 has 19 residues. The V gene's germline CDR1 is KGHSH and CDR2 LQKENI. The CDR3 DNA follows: TGTGCCAGCTCACCCCTGTTTGTCCCCGGGACAGAGAAGAGATCGGCCCAGTACTTC. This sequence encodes CASSPLFVPGTEKRSAQYF.

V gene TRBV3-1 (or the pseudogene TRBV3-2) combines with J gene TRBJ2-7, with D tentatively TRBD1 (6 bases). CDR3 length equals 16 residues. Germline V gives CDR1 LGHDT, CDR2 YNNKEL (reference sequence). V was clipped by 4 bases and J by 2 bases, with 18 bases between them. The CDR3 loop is CASSRLLRTDTYEQYF. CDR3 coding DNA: TGTGCCAGCAGCCGATTACTGAGGACAGATACCTACGAGCAGTACTTC.

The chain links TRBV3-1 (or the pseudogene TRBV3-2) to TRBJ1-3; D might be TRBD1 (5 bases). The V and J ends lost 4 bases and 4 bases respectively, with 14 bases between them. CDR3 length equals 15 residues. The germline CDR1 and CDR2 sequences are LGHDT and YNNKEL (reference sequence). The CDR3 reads CASSPQGGVGNTIYF. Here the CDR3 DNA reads TGTGCCAGCAGCCCCCAAGGAGGGGTAGGAAACACCATATATTTT.

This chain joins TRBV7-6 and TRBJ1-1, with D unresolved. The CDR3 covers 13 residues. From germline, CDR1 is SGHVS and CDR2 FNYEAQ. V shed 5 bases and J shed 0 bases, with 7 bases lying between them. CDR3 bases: TGTGCCAGCAGCCCGGGGATGAACACTGAAGCTTTCTTT. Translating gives CASSPGMNTEAFF.

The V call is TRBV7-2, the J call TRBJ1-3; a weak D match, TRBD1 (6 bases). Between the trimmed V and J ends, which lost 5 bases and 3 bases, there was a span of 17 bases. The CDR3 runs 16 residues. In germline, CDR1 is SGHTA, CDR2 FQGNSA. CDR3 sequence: CASSPPRGSDGNTIYF. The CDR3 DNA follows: TGTGCCAGCAGCCCGCCGAGGGGGTCAGATGGAAACACCATATATTTT. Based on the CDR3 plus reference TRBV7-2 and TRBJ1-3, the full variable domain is GAGVSQSPSNKVTEKGKDVELRCDPISGHTALYWYRQSLGQGLEFLIYFQGNSAPDKSGLPSDRFSAERTGGSVSTLTIQRTQQEDSAVYLCASSPPRGSDGNTIYFGEGSWLTVV.

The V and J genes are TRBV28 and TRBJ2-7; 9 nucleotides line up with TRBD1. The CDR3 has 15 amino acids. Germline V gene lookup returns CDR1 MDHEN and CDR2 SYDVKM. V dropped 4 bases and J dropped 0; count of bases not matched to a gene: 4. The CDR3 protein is CASSSTGGRSYEQYF. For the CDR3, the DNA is TGTGCCAGCAGTTCTACAGGGGGCCGCTCCTACGAGCAGTACTTC.

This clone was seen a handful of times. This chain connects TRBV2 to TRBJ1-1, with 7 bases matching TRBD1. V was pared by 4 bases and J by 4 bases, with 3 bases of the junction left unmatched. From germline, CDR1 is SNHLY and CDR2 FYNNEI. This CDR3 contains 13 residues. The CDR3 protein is CASSGGGGTEAFF. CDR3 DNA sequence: TGTGCCAGCAGTGGAGGGGGCGGCACTGAAGCTTTCTTT. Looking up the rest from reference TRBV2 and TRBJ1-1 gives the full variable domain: EPEVTQTPSHQVTQMGQEVILRCVPISNHLYFYWYRQILGQKVEFLVSFYNNEISEKSEIFDDQFSVERPDGSNFTLKIRSTKLEDSAMYFCASSGGGGTEAFFGQGTRLTVV.

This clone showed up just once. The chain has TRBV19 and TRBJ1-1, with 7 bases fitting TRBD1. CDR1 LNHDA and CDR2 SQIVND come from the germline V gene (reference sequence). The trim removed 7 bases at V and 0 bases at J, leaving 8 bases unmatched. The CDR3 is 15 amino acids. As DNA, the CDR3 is TGTGCCAGTAAAGAGGACAGGAGGATGAACACTGAAGCTTTCTTT. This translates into CASKEDRRMNTEAFF.

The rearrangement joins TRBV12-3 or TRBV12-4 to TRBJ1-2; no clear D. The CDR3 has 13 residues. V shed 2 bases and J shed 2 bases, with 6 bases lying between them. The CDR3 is CASSLTGNYGYTF. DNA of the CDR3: TGTGCCAGCAGTTTAACCGGGAACTATGGCTACACCTTC.

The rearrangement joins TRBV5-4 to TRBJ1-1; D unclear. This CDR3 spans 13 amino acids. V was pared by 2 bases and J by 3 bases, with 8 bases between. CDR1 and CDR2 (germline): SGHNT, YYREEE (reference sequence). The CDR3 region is CASSFQLDTEAFF. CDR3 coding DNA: TGTGCCAGCAGCTTTCAGTTGGACACTGAAGCTTTCTTT.

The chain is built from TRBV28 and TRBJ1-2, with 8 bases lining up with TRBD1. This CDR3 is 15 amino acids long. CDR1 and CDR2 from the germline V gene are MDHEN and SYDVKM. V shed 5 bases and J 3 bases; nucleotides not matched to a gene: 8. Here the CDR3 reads CASSKPGTGDYGYTF. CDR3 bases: TGTGCCAGCAGTAAACCCGGGACAGGAGACTATGGCTACACCTTC.

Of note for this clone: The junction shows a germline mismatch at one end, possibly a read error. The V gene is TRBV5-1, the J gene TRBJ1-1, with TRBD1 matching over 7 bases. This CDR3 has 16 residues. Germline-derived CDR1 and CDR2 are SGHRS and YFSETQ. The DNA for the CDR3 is TGCGCCCGCAGCTTGAGGGCAGGGGGGTCAAACACTGAAGCTTTCTTT. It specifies CARSLRAGGSNTEAFF.

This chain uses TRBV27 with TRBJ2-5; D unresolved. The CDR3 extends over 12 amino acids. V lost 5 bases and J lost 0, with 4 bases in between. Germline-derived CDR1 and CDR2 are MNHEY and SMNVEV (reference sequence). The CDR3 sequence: CASSPYQETQYF. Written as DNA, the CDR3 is TGTGCCAGCAGTCCCTACCAAGAGACCCAGTACTTC.

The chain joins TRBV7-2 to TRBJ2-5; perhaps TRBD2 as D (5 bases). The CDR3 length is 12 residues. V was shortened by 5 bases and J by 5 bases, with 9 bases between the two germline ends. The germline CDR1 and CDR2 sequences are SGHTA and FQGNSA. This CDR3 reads CASSRRGETQYF. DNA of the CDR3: TGTGCCAGCAGCCGTCGCGGGGAGACCCAGTACTTC.

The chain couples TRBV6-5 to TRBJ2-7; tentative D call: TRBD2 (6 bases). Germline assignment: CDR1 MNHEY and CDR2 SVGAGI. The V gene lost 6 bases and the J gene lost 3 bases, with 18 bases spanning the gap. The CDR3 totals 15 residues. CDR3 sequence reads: CASSATGTADYEQYF. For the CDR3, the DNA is TGTGCCAGCAGCGCAACCGGGACTGCAGACTACGAGCAGTACTTC.

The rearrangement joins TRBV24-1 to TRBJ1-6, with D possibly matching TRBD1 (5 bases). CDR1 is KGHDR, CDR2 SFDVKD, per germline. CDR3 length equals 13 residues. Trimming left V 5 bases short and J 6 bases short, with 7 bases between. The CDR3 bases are TGTGCCACCAGTGGCCAGGGTAATTCACCCCTCCACTTT. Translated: CATSGQGNSPLHF.

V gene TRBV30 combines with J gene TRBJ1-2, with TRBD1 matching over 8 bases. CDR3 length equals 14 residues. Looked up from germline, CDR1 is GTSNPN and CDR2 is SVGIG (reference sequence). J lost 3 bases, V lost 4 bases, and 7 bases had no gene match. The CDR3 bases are TGTGCCTGGATTGCCCAGGACAGGGACTATGGCTACACCTTC. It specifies CAWIAQDRDYGYTF.

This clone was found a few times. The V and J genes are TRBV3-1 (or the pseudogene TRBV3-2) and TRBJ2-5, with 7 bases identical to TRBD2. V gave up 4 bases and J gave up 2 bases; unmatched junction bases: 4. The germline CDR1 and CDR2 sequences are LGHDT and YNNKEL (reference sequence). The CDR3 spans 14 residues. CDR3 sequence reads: CASSLSGRQETQYF. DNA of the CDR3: TGTGCCAGCAGCCTATCCGGGAGGCAAGAGACCCAGTACTTC.

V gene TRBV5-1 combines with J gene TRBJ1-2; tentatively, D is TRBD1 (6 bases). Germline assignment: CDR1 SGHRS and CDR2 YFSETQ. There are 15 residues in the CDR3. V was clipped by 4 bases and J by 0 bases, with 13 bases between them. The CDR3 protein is CASSPWTASNYGYTF. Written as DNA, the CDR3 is TGCGCCAGCAGCCCTTGGACAGCCTCTAACTATGGCTACACCTTC.

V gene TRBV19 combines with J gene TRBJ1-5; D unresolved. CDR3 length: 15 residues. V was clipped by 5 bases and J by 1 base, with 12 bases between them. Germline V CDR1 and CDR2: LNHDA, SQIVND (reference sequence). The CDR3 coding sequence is TGTGCCAGTAGTTTTTCCCCCGGGAGCAATCAGCCCCAGCATTTT. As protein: CASSFSPGSNQPQHF.

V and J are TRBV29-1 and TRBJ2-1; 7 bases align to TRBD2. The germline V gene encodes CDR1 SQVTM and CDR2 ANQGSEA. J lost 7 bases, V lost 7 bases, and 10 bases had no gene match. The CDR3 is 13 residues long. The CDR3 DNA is TGCAGCGCAGGCGGGACTATCGGAAATGAGCAGTTCTTC. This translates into CSAGGTIGNEQFF.